This T cell receptor beta chain was sequenced during a study of blood T cell repertoires in COVID-19. At the level of the study: T cells, B-cell-depleted T cells, or PBMCs provided the cDNA or gDNA that served as material.

The study assigned cohorts using participant-reported clinical history. This CDR3 has 15 residues. Losses at the gene ends were 6 bases for V and 8 bases for J; bases not matched to a gene: 11. The germline V gene has CDR1 MDHEN and CDR2 SYDVKM. Per the original data handling: The authors estimated nucleated cell counts from reference gene primer amplification. Libraries were prepared by immunoSEQ multiplex PCR; TCRdb keeps only in-frame clonotypes and omits some of them. The DNA was the basis for D and trimming; V, J and clone size are from that table. The table records approximately 200,000 clones, 86% of them present only once.

Sequenced input: PBMCs or T cells enriched from blood (not recorded which). The clonotype comes from a young woman who had recovered from COVID-19. The chain has TRBV28 and TRBJ2-3, with 10 bases lining up with TRBD2. Written as DNA, the CDR3 is TGTGCCAGCAGGGGGGGGACCGTAGCGGGAGGTACGCAGTATTTT. This translates into CASRGGTVAGGTQYF.